This TCR beta chain appears in the sequencing data of a study of CD8 T cells in Susac syndrome. Reverse transcription of about 0.5 to 1 ug RNA used random hexamers. TCRdb passed the immunoSEQ multiplex PCR reads through MiXCR, listing each CDR3 protein once. The sample lists about 300,000 distinct CDR3 sequences; almost 85% were seen once. CD8+ and CD4+ T cells taken from blood had their TCR beta sequenced. Per germline, CDR1 LGHNA and CDR2 YSLEER. The trim removed 1 base at V and 3 bases at J, leaving 8 bases unmatched. The CDR3 covers 17 residues. This receptor was obtained from a human donor with multiple sclerosis. The chain employs TRBV4-3 and TRBJ2-5; TRBD2 matches 10 bases. The material sequenced was CD8+ T cells from PBMCs. The CDR3 region is CASSQVARLAGEETQYF. CDR3 nucleotides: TGCGCCAGCAGCCAAGTGGCGCGGCTAGCGGGGGAAGAGACCCAGTACTTC.